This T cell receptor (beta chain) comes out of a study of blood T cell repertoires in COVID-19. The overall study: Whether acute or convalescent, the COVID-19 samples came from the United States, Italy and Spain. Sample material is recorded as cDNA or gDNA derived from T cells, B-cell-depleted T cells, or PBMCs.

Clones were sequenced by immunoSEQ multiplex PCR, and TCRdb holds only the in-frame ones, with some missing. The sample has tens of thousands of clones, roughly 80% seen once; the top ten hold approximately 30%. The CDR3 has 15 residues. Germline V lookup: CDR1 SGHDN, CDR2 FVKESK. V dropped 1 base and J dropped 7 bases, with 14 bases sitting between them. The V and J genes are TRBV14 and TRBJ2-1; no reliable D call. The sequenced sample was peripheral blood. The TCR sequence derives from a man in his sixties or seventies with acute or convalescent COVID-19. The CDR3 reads CASSQGLSRGNEQFF. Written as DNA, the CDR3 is TGTGCCAGCAGCCAAGGGCTAAGCAGAGGAAATGAGCAGTTCTTC.